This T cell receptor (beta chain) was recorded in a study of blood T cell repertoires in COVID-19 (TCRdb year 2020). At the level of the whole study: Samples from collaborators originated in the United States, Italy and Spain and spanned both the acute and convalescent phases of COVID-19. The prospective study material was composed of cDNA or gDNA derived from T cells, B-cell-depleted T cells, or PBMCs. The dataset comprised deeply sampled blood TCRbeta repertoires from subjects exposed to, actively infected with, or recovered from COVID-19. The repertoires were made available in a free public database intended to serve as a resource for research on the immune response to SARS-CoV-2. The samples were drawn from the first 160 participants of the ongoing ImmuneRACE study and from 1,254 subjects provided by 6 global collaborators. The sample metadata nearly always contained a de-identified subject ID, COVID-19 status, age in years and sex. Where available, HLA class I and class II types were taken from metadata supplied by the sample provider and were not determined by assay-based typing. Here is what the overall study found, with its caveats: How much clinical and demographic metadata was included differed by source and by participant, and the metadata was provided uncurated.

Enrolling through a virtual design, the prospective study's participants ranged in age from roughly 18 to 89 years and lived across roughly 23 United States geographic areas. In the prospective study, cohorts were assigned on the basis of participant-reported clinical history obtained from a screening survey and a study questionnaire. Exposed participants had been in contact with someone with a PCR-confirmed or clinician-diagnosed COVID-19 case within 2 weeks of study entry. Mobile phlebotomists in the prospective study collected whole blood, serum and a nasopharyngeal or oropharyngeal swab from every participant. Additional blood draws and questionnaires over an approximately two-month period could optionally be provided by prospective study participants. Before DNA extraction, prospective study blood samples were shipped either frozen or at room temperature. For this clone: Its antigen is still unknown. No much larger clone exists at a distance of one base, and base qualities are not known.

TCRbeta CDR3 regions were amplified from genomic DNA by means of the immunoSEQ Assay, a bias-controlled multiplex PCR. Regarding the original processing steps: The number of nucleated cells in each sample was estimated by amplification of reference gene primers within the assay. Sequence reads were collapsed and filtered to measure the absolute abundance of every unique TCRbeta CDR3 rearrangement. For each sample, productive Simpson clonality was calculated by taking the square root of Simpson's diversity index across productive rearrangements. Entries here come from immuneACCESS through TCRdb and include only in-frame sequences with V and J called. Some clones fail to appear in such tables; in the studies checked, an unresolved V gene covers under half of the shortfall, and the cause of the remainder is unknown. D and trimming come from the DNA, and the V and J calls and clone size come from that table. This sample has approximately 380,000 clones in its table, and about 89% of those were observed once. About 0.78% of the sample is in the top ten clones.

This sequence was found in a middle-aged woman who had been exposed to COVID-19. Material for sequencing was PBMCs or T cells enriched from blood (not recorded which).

Here the CDR3 is given as CASSTSGQGWTGELFF. The base sequence is TGTGCCAGTAGTACCTCGGGACAGGGTTGGACCGGGGAGCTGTTTTTT. Recombination linked TRBV19 to TRBJ2-2; TRBD1 fits 9 bases in the junction. The germline V gene (reference sequence) provides CDR1 LNHDA and CDR2 SQIVND. Spanning cysteine to phenylalanine, the CDR3 consists of 16 amino acids. Only the CDR3 DNA stays, 48 bases, in frame from base 1. The germline V and J ends show losses of 4 bases and 5 bases respectively, and no gene match explains 8 bases of the junction.